This paragraph covers one TCR beta chain sequence. Antigen: not known. The CDR3 loop spans 15 amino acids. The J segment lost 2 bases and the V segment lost 5 bases, leaving 4 bases of the junction unmatched. Germline-derived CDR1 and CDR2 are SGHRS and YFSETQ. In the PCR, 60 Vbeta and 13 Jbeta primers were used. Clones were read by immunoSEQ multiplex PCR, and TCRdb kept only the in-frame ones, dropping some. Listed are some 110,000 clones; 2% to 2.5% falls within the top ten. The data stem from a study of cytomegalovirus exposure and HLA in healthy donors. The study's findings and limits: When presence/absence was analysed, sequencing depth was taken to be roughly uniform across donors. Highest at DRB1 and lowest at HLA-C, TCR association rates differed among HLA loci in a later analysis. Other equally common chains were less clonally expanded than HLA-associated TCR beta chains, a later analysis showed.

The sequencing input was PBMCs. The TCR sequence derives from a middle-aged man in good health and CMV-seronegative. The chain links TRBV5-1 to TRBJ1-5, with 10 bases fitting TRBD1. CDR3 sequence (DNA): TGCGCCAGCAGACCAGGGACAGGGGGCAATCAGCCCCAGCATTTT. It codes for CASRPGTGGNQPQHF.